The 10 T cell receptor beta chains in this list originate from one sample, sequenced in a study of shared clonotypes between healthy human individuals. Only in-frame clones appear in the TCRdb table, and some are missing; sequencing was by immunoSEQ multiplex PCR. The table includes about 1 million clones, around 75% detected once. Sequencing input: memory CD4+ T cells sorted from blood. Stated subset: CD45RA-negative fraction. These receptors all stem from a man in his late teens or twenties in good health.

The rearrangement links TRBV10-3 to TRBJ2-1; TRBD2 matches 9 bases. Germline trimming cut 8 bases from V and 0 bases from J; bases unmatched to any gene: 2. From germline, CDR1 is ENHRY and CDR2 SYGVKD. CDR3 length: 14 amino acids. CDR3 sequence: CAIAGGPSYNEQFF. The CDR3, as DNA: TGTGCCATCGCGGGAGGGCCCTCCTACAATGAGCAGTTCTTC.

In its sample, this clone was seen a few times. The V call is TRBV12-2, the J call TRBJ1-1; TRBD1, the table's D call, was not compared with the DNA. TRBV12-2 is termed a pseudogene. This CDR3 spans 15 amino acids. In nucleotides, the CDR3 is TGTGCAAGTCGCAGCCGACAGGGAATGAACACTGAAGCTTTCTTT. Translating gives CASRSRQGMNTEAFF.

The chain joins TRBV28 to TRBJ2-7; tentatively, D is TRBD2 (6 bases). Trimming removed 4 bases from V and 2 bases from J, with 15 bases in between. Germline V lookup: CDR1 MDHEN, CDR2 SYDVKM. The CDR3 spans 15 residues. CDR3 sequence reads: CASSSPWGDTYEQYF. The CDR3 DNA reads as TGTGCCAGCAGTTCCCCCTGGGGGGATACCTACGAGCAGTACTTC.

The chain carries TRBV5-1 and TRBJ2-5, with 13 nucleotides matching TRBD2. The germline V gene has CDR1 SGHRS and CDR2 YFSETQ. V was clipped by 4 bases and J by 5 bases; unmatched bases: 2. The CDR3 has 14 residues. The CDR3 DNA reads TGCGCCAGCAGCCAGACTAGCGGGGGGGAGACCCAGTACTTC. Protein sequence: CASSQTSGGETQYF.

The gene calls are TRBV5-1 and TRBJ2-1, with 14 positions matching TRBD2. The germline gives CDR1 SGHRS, CDR2 YFSETQ. J lost 7 bases, V lost 2 bases, and 5 bases had no gene match. The CDR3 covers 16 residues. The CDR3 is CASSLKWTSGRNEQFF. The DNA of the CDR3 is TGCGCCAGCAGCTTAAAATGGACTAGCGGGAGGAATGAGCAGTTCTTC.

The chain is built from TRBV15 and TRBJ1-6, with 9 bases that match TRBD1. Germline V gives CDR1 LNHNV, CDR2 YYDKDF (reference sequence). The V segment lost 1 base and the J segment 0 bases; nucleotides outside the gene matches: 7. This CDR3 region has 19 residues. The CDR3 loop reads CATSRVQGTGLSYNSPLHF. DNA of the CDR3: TGTGCCACCAGCAGAGTACAGGGGACAGGGCTCTCCTATAATTCACCCCTCCACTTT.

This clone was seen just once. V and J are TRBV29-1 and TRBJ2-5; 12 bases agree with TRBD2. After removal of 4 bases from V and 5 bases from J, the junction contained 5 bases not matched to a gene. Germline assignment: CDR1 SQVTM and CDR2 ANQGSEA. This CDR3 comprises 14 residues. As DNA, the CDR3 is TGCAGCGTTGTCACTAGCGGGGGGCAGGAGACCCAGTACTTC. Translated: CSVVTSGGQETQYF. The whole variable domain, filled in from reference TRBV29-1 and TRBJ2-5, reads SAVISQKPSRDICQRGTSLTIQCQVDSQVTMMFWYRQQPGQSLTLIATANQGSEATYESGFVIDKFPISRPNLTFSTLTVSNMSPEDSSIYLCSVVTSGGQETQYFGPGTRLLVL.

As to this clone: Additional DNA sequences in this sample encode the identical CDR3. The chain uses TRBV6-6 and TRBJ1-2; D is ambiguous. CDR3 size: 15 residues. Germline CDR1 MNHNY, CDR2 SVGAGI (reference sequence). Trimming cost V 0 bases and J 4 bases, with 12 bases left between them. The CDR3 loop reads CASSYSPDPGYGYTF. CDR3 DNA sequence: TGTGCCAGCAGTTACTCCCCAGATCCTGGCTATGGCTACACCTTC.

The chain uses TRBV27 and TRBJ2-2; D not certain. The CDR3 spans 14 residues. Trimming took off 5 bases at V and 4 bases at J, with 11 bases between the two ends. Germline-derived CDR1 and CDR2 are MNHEY and SMNVEV (reference sequence). The CDR3 sequence: CASSPTMGTGELFF. CDR3 nucleotide sequence: TGTGCCAGCAGTCCCACGATGGGCACCGGGGAGCTGTTTTTT.

This chain connects TRBV6-1 to TRBJ1-2; no definite D call. The V gene lost 6 bases and the J gene lost 7 bases, with 12 bases spanning the gap. Germline-derived CDR1 and CDR2 are MNHNS and SASEGT. The CDR3 covers 12 residues. This chain's CDR3 is CASSYTVRGYTF. The CDR3 nucleotides are TGTGCCAGCAGCTACACAGTACGTGGCTACACCTTC.